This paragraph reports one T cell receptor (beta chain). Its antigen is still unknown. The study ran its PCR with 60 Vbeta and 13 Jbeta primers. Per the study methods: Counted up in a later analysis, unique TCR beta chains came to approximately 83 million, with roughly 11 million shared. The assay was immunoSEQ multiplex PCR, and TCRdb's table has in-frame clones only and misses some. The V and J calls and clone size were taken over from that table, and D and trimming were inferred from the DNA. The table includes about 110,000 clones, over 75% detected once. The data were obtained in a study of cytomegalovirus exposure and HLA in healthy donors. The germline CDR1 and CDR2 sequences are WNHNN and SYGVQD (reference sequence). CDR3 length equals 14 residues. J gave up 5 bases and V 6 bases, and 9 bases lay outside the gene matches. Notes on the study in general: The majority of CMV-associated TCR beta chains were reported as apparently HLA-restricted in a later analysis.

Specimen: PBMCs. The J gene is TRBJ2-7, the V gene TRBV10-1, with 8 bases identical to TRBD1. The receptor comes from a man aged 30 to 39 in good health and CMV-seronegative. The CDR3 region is CASSEDRVVNEQYF. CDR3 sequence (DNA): TGCGCCAGCAGCGAGGACAGGGTAGTTAACGAGCAGTACTTC.